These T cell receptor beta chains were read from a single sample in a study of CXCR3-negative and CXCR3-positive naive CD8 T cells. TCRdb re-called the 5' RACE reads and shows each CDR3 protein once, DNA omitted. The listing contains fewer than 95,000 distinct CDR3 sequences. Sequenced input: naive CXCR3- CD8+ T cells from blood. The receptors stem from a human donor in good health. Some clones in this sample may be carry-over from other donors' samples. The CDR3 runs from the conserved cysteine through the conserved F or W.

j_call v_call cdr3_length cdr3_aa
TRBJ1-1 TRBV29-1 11 CSVSVNTEAFF
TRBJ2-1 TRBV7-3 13 CASSWDLNNEQFF
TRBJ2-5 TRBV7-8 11 CASSLQETQCF
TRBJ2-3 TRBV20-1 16 CSARRNGDFSTDTQYF
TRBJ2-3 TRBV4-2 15 CASSQVSGNTDTQYF
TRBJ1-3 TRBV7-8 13 CASNPGSGNTIYF
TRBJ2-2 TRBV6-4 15 CASSDSGKPTGELFF
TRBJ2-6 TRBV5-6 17 CASSRGVGLSGANVLTF
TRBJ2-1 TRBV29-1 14 CSVEMREAYNEQFF
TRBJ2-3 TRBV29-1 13 CSVEDLESDTQYF
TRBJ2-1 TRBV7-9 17 CASSLVGSGKTYNEQFF
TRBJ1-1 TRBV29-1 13 CSVWTGMNTEAFF
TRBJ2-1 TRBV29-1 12 CSVEEQYNEQFF
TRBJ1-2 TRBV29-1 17 CSVSIGTGGEANYGYTF
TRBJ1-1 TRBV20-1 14 CSASPLDRNTEAFF
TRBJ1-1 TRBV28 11 CASWGNTEAFF
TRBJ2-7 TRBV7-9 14 CASSPPGEAYEQYF
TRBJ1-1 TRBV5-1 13 CASSGGGDVEAFF
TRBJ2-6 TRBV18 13 CASSPTGANVLIF
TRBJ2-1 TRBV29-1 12 CSVERTDNEQFF
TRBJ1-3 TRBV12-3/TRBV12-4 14 CASTPRLGGNTIYF
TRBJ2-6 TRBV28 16 CASSQFWASGANVLTF
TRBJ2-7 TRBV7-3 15 CASSLFAGGPEEQYF
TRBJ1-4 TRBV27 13 CASSNWGDEKLFF
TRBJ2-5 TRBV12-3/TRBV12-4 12 CASGQGSETQYF
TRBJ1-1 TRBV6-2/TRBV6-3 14 CASSYTPLGPEAFF
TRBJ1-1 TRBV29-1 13 CSAVGLLNTEAFF
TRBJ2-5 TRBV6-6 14 CASRLGSWEETQYF
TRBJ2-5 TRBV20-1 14 CSARDSGWEETQYF
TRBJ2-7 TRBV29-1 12 CSVDSGSYEQYF
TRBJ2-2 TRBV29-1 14 CSAGGPDNTGELFF
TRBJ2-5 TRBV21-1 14 CASQVFIGRKTQYF
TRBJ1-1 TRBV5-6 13 CASSLGRTTEAFF
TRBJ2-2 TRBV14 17 CASSHSLGVANTGELFF
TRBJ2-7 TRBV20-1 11 CSAGKRNEQYF
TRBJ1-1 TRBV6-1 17 CASSEVGGGDWSPEAFF
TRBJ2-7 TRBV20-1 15 CSAINRDRVSGEQYF
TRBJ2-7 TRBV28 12 CASSFGYYEQYF
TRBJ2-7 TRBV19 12 CASSARLPEQYF
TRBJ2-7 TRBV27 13 CASSRGLYYEQYF
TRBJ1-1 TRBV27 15 CASSSGTRGYTEAFF
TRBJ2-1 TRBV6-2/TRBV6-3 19 CASSYSGSGSPLLNNEQFF
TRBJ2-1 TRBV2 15 CARSWMTGGDNEQFF
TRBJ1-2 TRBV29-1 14 CSVSTGTNLYGYTF
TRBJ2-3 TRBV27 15 CATTPFRGSTDTQYF